The next 10 T cell receptor beta chains were all read from a single sample in a study of blood T cell repertoires in COVID-19. Only in-frame clones appear in the TCRdb table, and some are missing; sequencing was by immunoSEQ multiplex PCR. The data contain 380,000 or so clones, more than 80% of them singletons. Sequenced input: peripheral blood. All receptors derive from a man aged 40-49 years with acute or convalescent COVID-19.

This clone came up once. This chain links TRBV6-5 with TRBJ2-1; 7 nucleotides align to TRBD1. The CDR3 is made up of 11 amino acids. J was trimmed by 10 bases and V by 6 bases; bases with no gene match: 3. Looked up from germline, CDR1 is MNHEY and CDR2 is SVGAGI. The CDR3 region has the DNA TGTGCCAGCAGGACAGGGAAGGAGCAGTTCTTC. It specifies CASRTGKEQFF.

This sequence joins TRBV5-4 and TRBJ1-1, with D possibly TRBD1 on 6 matching bases. V was shortened by 6 bases and J by 0 bases, with 15 bases between the two germline ends. The CDR3 covers 15 residues. The V gene's germline CDR1 is SGHNT and CDR2 YYREEE (reference sequence). The CDR3, as DNA: TGTGCCAGCATCGTTCATCAGGGGTTGAACACTGAAGCTTTCTTT. Its protein is CASIVHQGLNTEAFF.

CDR3 region: CASSQDPGDKRAQYF. The CDR3, as DNA: TGTGCCAGCAGCCAAGACCCCGGGGATAAGCGGGCTCAGTACTTC. This chain links TRBV14 with TRBJ2-7; D may be TRBD2 (6 bases). V was pared by 0 bases and J by 10 bases, with 19 bases between. Germline V lookup: CDR1 SGHDN, CDR2 FVKESK. The CDR3 covers 15 residues. Full variable domain (rest looked up from reference TRBV14 and TRBJ2-7): EAGVTQFPSHSVIEKGQTVTLRCDPISGHDNLYWYRRVMGKEIKFLLHFVKESKQDESGMPNNRFLAERTGGTYSTLKVQPAELEDSGVYFCASSQDPGDKRAQYFGPGTRLTVT.

The J gene is TRBJ2-7, the V gene TRBV27; 8 bases map to TRBD2. V lost 4 bases, J lost 5 bases, and 10 bases stayed unmatched. The CDR3 totals 15 residues. From germline, CDR1 is MNHEY and CDR2 SMNVEV (reference sequence). The CDR3 spells CASSSYSGIVNEQYF. Here the CDR3 DNA reads TGTGCCAGCAGTTCTTATAGCGGGATAGTGAACGAGCAGTACTTC.

This clone was seen just once. V gene TRBV27 combines with J gene TRBJ1-2; D is perhaps TRBD1 (6 bases). Per germline, CDR1 MNHEY and CDR2 SMNVEV (reference sequence). The CDR3 contains 15 residues. Trimming cost V 5 bases and J 1 base, with 14 bases left between them. The CDR3 sequence: CASSPNRVVNYGYTF. The CDR3 region has the DNA TGTGCCAGCAGTCCGAACAGGGTTGTTAACTATGGCTACACCTTC.

This rearrangement joins TRBV30 to TRBJ1-3; D remains unclear. The germline V and J ends were trimmed by 0 bases and 2 bases, with 17 bases remaining between them. Germline CDR1 is GTSNPN and CDR2 is SVGIG (reference sequence). CDR3 length equals 17 residues. CDR3 sequence reads: CAWSVGLSGFAGNTIYF. The DNA for the CDR3 is TGTGCCTGGAGTGTGGGTTTGTCGGGTTTCGCTGGAAACACCATATATTTT.

The CDR3 DNA follows: TGTGCCAGCAGCCCCCGGGGGATCTACGAGCAGTACTTC. Translating it yields CASSPRGIYEQYF. The chain joins TRBV9 to TRBJ2-7, with D perhaps matching TRBD2 (6 bases). V gave up 4 bases and J gave up 3 bases, with 11 bases separating them. Germline V gives CDR1 SGDLS, CDR2 YYNGEE. The CDR3 is 13 residues long.

The J gene is TRBJ2-4, the V gene TRBV11-2; D perhaps matches TRBD1 (6 bases). Looked up from germline, CDR1 is SGHAT and CDR2 is FQNNGV. The CDR3 is 15 residues long. V was trimmed by 2 bases and J by 4 bases, leaving 12 bases between them. CDR3 sequence: CASSLRWTEKNIQYF. The DNA of the CDR3 is TGTGCCAGCAGCTTACGGTGGACAGAAAAAAACATTCAGTACTTC. Drawing the rest from reference TRBV11-2 and TRBJ2-4, the complete variable domain is EAGVAQSPRYKIIEKRQSVAFWCNPISGHATLYWYQQILGQGPKLLIQFQNNGVVDDSQLPKDRFSAERLKGVDSTLKIQPAKLEDSAVYLCASSLRWTEKNIQYFGAGTRLSVL.

V is TRBV20-1 and J is TRBJ2-1, with D perhaps matching TRBD2 (6 bases). Trimming removed 3 bases at V and 7 bases at J, with 7 bases between. CDR1 is DFQATT, CDR2 SNEGSKA, per germline (reference sequence). This CDR3 has 11 amino acids. The CDR3 coding sequence is TGCAGTGCTAGCGGGAGAAATGAGCAGTTCTTC. Encoded protein: CSASGRNEQFF.

The chain is built from TRBV6-5 and TRBJ2-7, with 8 bases fitting TRBD1. V lost 2 bases and J lost 0; bases outside the gene matches: 6. This CDR3 comprises 16 residues. Germline V CDR1 and CDR2: MNHEY, SVGAGI. Written as DNA, the CDR3 is TGTGCCAGCAGTTACCAAACAGGGGGGAGCTCCTACGAGCAGTACTTC. It yields the protein CASSYQTGGSSYEQYF.